These 20 T cell receptor beta chains originate from one sample sequenced in a study of CD8 T cells in ankylosing spondylitis. TCRdb reprocessed the 5' RACE reads with MiXCR, giving one entry per CDR3 protein. Among about 320,000 distinct CDR3 sequences listed, roughly 12% were seen once. The sample was blood, either unsorted or a sorted T cell fraction (not recorded which). These receptors all come from a female donor with ankylosing spondylitis or in good health (not recorded which).

The CDR3 DNA reads TGCGCCAGCAGCTTGTTGTCTAGAGAGACCCAGTACTTC. Translation gives CASSLLSRETQYF. The chain links TRBV5-1 to TRBJ2-5; the D is unclear. Germline lookup yields CDR1 SGHRS and CDR2 YFSETQ. The V end was cut by 1 base, the J end by 4 bases, with 8 bases between. CDR3 size: 13 residues.

A few counts support this clonotype. Written as DNA, the CDR3 is TGCAGTGCTACCCGCCCCCCTGCCTCACCCCTCCACTTT. This encodes CSATRPPASPLHF. The chain uses TRBV20-1 and TRBJ1-6; D not certain. The CDR3 totals 13 residues. Trimming took off 4 bases at V and 10 bases at J, with 14 bases between the two ends. Germline V gene data show CDR1 as DFQATT and CDR2 as SNEGSKA (reference sequence).

This clonotype has just a few counts. This sequence joins TRBV10-3 and TRBJ2-2, with TRBD1 matching 9 bases. CDR1 is ENHRY and CDR2 is SYGVKD in the germline V gene. Trimming cost V 5 bases and J 7 bases; bases outside gene matches: 11. CDR3 length: 16 residues. Here the CDR3 DNA reads TGTGCCATCAGTAATGCCGGGACAGGGTATGACGGGGAGCTGTTTTTT. Translated, it gives CAISNAGTGYDGELFF.

Ten or more counts support this clonotype. This chain links TRBV7-9 with TRBJ1-5; the match to TRBD1 covers 7 bases. The V and J ends lost 5 bases and 3 bases, in that order; junction bases with no gene match: 7. CDR1 SEHNR and CDR2 FQNEAQ come from the germline V gene (reference sequence). The CDR3 sequence is 15 residues long. CDR3 nucleotide sequence: TGTGCCAGCAGCGCGACAGGGCCCCACAATCAGCCCCAGCATTTT. Amino acids: CASSATGPHNQPQHF.

This clonotype was detected only a few times. The chain is built from TRBV5-5 and TRBJ1-5, with TRBD1 matching over 7 bases. Losses at the gene ends were 5 bases for V and 4 bases for J; bases not matched to a gene: 0. The CDR3 totals 12 residues. Germline CDR1 SGHKS, CDR2 YYEKEE (reference sequence). The CDR3 here is CASRTGNQPQHF. The CDR3 DNA is TGTGCCAGCAGGACAGGGAATCAGCCCCAGCATTTT.

This clonotype has at least ten counts. The rearrangement joins TRBV12-3 or TRBV12-4 to TRBJ2-7; 7 nucleotides align to TRBD1. V shed 6 bases and J 2 bases; nucleotides not matched to a gene: 7. The CDR3 contains 14 residues. CDR3 coding DNA: TGTGCCAGCAGGGCCGGGACAGAAACCTACGAGCAGTACTTC. Translated: CASRAGTETYEQYF.

This chain connects TRBV11-1 to TRBJ2-5, with 15 bases lining up with TRBD2. The CDR3 consists of 18 residues. The germline V gene encodes CDR1 SGHAT and CDR2 FQDESV (reference sequence). V was clipped by 3 bases and J by 5 bases; unmatched bases: 10. The CDR3 nucleotides read TGTGCCAGCAGCTTCGTCAGGACTAGCGGGAGGGCCGGGGAGACCCAGTACTTC. Encoded protein: CASSFVRTSGRAGETQYF.

This clonotype was observed many times. The rearrangement links TRBV6-5 to TRBJ2-1; D tentatively reads TRBD1 or TRBD2 (5 bases each). Deletions cut 2 bases from V and 4 bases from J, with 12 bases between. CDR1 and CDR2 from the germline V gene are MNHEY and SVGAGI. The CDR3 totals 15 residues. Written as DNA, the CDR3 is TGTGCCAGCAGTTACCGGGACGGAGGATACAATGAGCAGTTCTTC. Translated: CASSYRDGGYNEQFF.

The V call is TRBV7-2, the J call TRBJ2-3; D remains unclear. Between the trimmed V and J ends, which lost 3 bases and 1 base, there was a span of 8 bases. CDR1 and CDR2 (germline): SGHTA, FQGNSA. The CDR3 runs to 14 residues. The CDR3 nucleotides are TGTGCCAGCAGCTTTTCTATCGGCACAGATACGCAGTATTTT. Protein sequence: CASSFSIGTDTQYF.

The chain uses TRBV20-1 and TRBJ2-1, with a weak D call TRBD1 (6 bases). The germline V and J ends were trimmed by 3 bases and 0 bases, with 12 bases remaining between them. The CDR3 totals 15 residues. Germline values: CDR1 DFQATT, CDR2 SNEGSKA (reference sequence). The CDR3 sequence is CSASRQGSSYNEQFF. The CDR3 DNA reads TGCAGTGCTAGTCGGCAGGGGAGCTCCTACAATGAGCAGTTCTTC.

This clonotype was picked up many times. The V and J genes are TRBV12-3 or TRBV12-4 and TRBJ1-1, with TRBD1 as a possible D gene (5 bases). There are 17 residues in the CDR3. V lost 3 bases and J 2 bases, leaving 19 bases between the germline ends. CDR3 in DNA: TGTGCCAGCAGTTTTCAAATCACAGACTGGGGCAACACTGAAGCTTTCTTT. Encoded protein: CASSFQITDWGNTEAFF.

The J gene is TRBJ2-5, the V gene TRBV20-1; D is possibly TRBD1 (5 bases). The ends were cut back, 4 bases at V and 1 base at J, with 13 bases in the middle. The CDR3 is made up of 14 amino acids. In germline, CDR1 is DFQATT, CDR2 SNEGSKA (reference sequence). The DNA of the CDR3 is TGCAGTGCTACAGTGGCAGGGCCCCAAGAGACCCAGTACTTC. This gives the protein CSATVAGPQETQYF.

This clonotype has at least ten counts. This chain uses TRBV5-5 with TRBJ2-3; tentative D call: TRBD2 (5 bases). V lost 4 bases and J 4 bases, leaving 13 bases between the germline ends. The CDR3 has 14 residues. Germline CDR1 and CDR2: SGHKS and YYEKEE (reference sequence). The CDR3 loop reads CASSGGGWADTQYF. The CDR3 nucleotides are TGTGCCAGCAGCGGAGGCGGTTGGGCAGATACGCAGTATTTT.

This clonotype occurred many times. The gene calls are TRBV12-3 or TRBV12-4 and TRBJ1-2, with 9 bases that match TRBD1. Trimming took 7 bases from V and 3 from J; bases not matched to a gene: 6. The CDR3 runs 14 residues. Here the CDR3 reads CASTLTGGYYGYTF. Here the CDR3 DNA reads TGTGCCAGCACCCTGACAGGGGGGTACTATGGCTACACCTTC.

This clonotype was counted a few times. V usage is TRBV6-5 and J usage is TRBJ1-2, with 9 bases that match TRBD1. V dropped 2 bases and J dropped 6; count of bases not matched to a gene: 7. CDR1 and CDR2 from the germline V gene are MNHEY and SVGAGI. This CDR3 has 15 amino acids. The CDR3 region has the DNA TGTGCCAGCAGTTACCTTCCCGGGACAGGGAATGGCTACACCTTC. It translates to CASSYLPGTGNGYTF.

Ten or more counts support this clonotype. The rearrangement uses TRBV10-3 and TRBJ1-6; 7 bases align to TRBD1. From germline, CDR1 is ENHRY and CDR2 SYGVKD. Unmatched junction bases numbered 13, after V lost 0 bases and J lost 5 bases. CDR3 length equals 19 residues. The CDR3 nucleotides are TGTGCCATCAGTGAGTCAGGGGGAACCGGGACAGCCAATAATTCACCCCTCCACTTT. Amino acid sequence: CAISESGGTGTANNSPLHF.

This clonotype appeared many times. V gene TRBV6-2 or TRBV6-3 combines with J gene TRBJ1-5; D is possibly TRBD1 (5 bases). The CDR3 has 14 residues. The V gene lost 10 bases and the J gene lost 0 bases, with 13 bases spanning the gap. Germline loops: CDR1 MNHEY, CDR2 SVGEGT. The CDR3 bases are TGTGCCACCGAGTGGGGCAGTAGCAATCAGCCCCAGCATTTT. Translating it yields CATEWGSSNQPQHF.

For this clonotype: One base away lies a much larger clone, so this may be a sequencing read error. J is TRBJ2-1 and V is TRBV7-2; no clear D gene. Germline V CDR1 and CDR2: SGHTA, FQGNSA. The length of the CDR3 is 16 residues. The CDR3 region has the DNA TGTGCCAGCAGCTTAGCTCCAGGAAGGAGCTACAATGAGCGGTTCTTC. Its protein is CASSLAPGRSYNERFF.

This clonotype was observed a few times. This chain connects TRBV14 to TRBJ2-7; D remains ambiguous. The germline V gene has CDR1 SGHDN and CDR2 FVKESK. This CDR3 comprises 14 residues. Trimming removed 5 bases at V and 0 bases at J, with 11 bases between. The CDR3 here is CASSFTPISYEQYF. As DNA, the CDR3 is TGTGCCAGCAGCTTCACTCCTATCTCCTACGAGCAGTACTTC.

This clonotype was recorded at least ten times. V is TRBV20-1 and J is TRBJ2-1; D uncertain. Germline CDR1 reads DFQATT; CDR2 reads SNEGSKA (reference sequence). Trimming removed 5 bases from V and 9 bases from J, with 11 bases in between. The CDR3 is made up of 11 amino acids. This chain's CDR3 is CSAHSAAEQFF. The CDR3 DNA is TGCAGTGCTCACTCTGCTGCTGAGCAGTTCTTC.